This paragraph covers one TCR beta chain sequence. This table comes from immunoSEQ multiplex PCR, and its TCRdb copy is limited to in-frame clones, with some not included. There are about 180,000 clones in the sample; approximately 86% occur only once, and more than 7.5% lies in the top ten. The data originate from a study of blood T cell repertoires in COVID-19. For the study at large: From T cells, B-cell-depleted T cells, or PBMCs came the material, which was cDNA or gDNA.

From germline, CDR1 is KGHSH and CDR2 LQKENI. This CDR3 is 16 amino acids long. After removal of 1 base from V and 2 bases from J, the junction contained 8 bases not matched to a gene. This TCR was recovered from a man between 45 and 60 years old with active or convalescent COVID-19. The V gene is TRBV18, the J gene TRBJ2-7; 7 nucleotides match TRBD2. The specimen was peripheral blood. The DNA of the CDR3 is TGTGCCAGCTCACCACGGGGAGGGGCGCGAACCTACGAGCAGTACTTC. Its protein is CASSPRGGARTYEQYF.